The 14 T cell receptor beta chains in this list originate from one sample, sequenced in a study of OX40 agonist ivuxolimab in advanced cancers. The assay was immunoSEQ multiplex PCR, and TCRdb's table has in-frame clones only and misses some. The table lists under 35,000 clones, 82% of them singletons. Source: CD4+ or CD8+ T cells sorted from blood, taken in a trial of the OX40 agonist ivuxolimab. Receptor source: an adult with an advanced solid tumor such as melanoma, head and neck, liver or kidney cancer.

The chain links TRBV28 to TRBJ2-5; the D gene could be TRBD1 or TRBD2 (5 bases each). Trimming left V 3 bases short and J 5 bases short, with 10 bases between. Germline V gene sequence: CDR1 MDHEN, CDR2 SYDVKM. The CDR3 spans 13 residues. Written as DNA, the CDR3 is TGTGCCAGCAGTTTTGGGACGAGGGAGACCCAGTACTTC. Protein sequence: CASSFGTRETQYF.

V is TRBV5-6 and J is TRBJ2-5, with D unclear. V dropped 3 bases and J dropped 2 bases, with 8 bases sitting between them. The CDR3 is made up of 13 amino acids. The germline V gene has CDR1 SGHDT and CDR2 YYEEEE. The CDR3 bases are TGTGCCAGCAGCTACACCCAACAAGAGACCCAGTACTTC. It translates to CASSYTQQETQYF.

The V and J genes are TRBV6-5 and TRBJ2-2, with D uncertain. V shed 4 bases and J shed 10 bases, with 16 bases lying between them. The CDR3 runs to 14 residues. Germline CDR1 MNHEY, CDR2 SVGAGI. The CDR3 region is CASSSITEEKELFF. CDR3 DNA: TGTGCCAGCAGTTCCATCACCGAGGAGAAGGAGCTGTTTTTT.

The chain employs TRBV6-5 and TRBJ1-3; 7 nucleotides align to TRBD1. CDR3 length: 15 residues. V shed 6 bases, J shed 2 bases, and the junction held 7 bases outside the gene matches. CDR1 and CDR2 (germline): MNHEY, SVGAGI. The CDR3 sequence: CASRATGEAGNTIYF. CDR3 in DNA: TGTGCCAGCAGAGCAACAGGGGAGGCTGGAAACACCATATATTTT.

This clone came up once. This chain links TRBV9 with TRBJ2-1; 13 nucleotides agree with TRBD2. Germline values: CDR1 SGDLS, CDR2 YYNGEE. This CDR3 region has 20 residues. V dropped 4 bases and J dropped 0; count of bases not matched to a gene: 13. The CDR3 protein is CASSSLPGLAGKSSYNEQFF. DNA of the CDR3: TGTGCCAGCAGCTCCCTACCGGGACTAGCGGGAAAAAGCTCCTACAATGAGCAGTTCTTC.

V usage is TRBV30 and J usage is TRBJ1-2; the D gene is possibly TRBD1 (6 bases). The CDR3 extends over 14 amino acids. Germline V gene data show CDR1 as GTSNPN and CDR2 as SVGIG (reference sequence). V was cut by 1 base and J by 7 bases, with 16 bases left in between. The CDR3, as DNA: TGTGCCTGGAGTGGACAGGCGACATTGGGTGGCTACACCTTC. Its translation is CAWSGQATLGGYTF.

The chain carries TRBV28 and TRBJ2-7; tentatively, D is TRBD1 (5 bases). Between the trimmed V and J ends, which lost 8 bases and 3 bases, there was a span of 17 bases. Germline values: CDR1 MDHEN, CDR2 SYDVKM. The CDR3 covers 14 residues. The DNA for the CDR3 is TGTGCCAGCGAGCCGACAGACTCTCACTACGAGCAGTACTTC. Its protein product is CASEPTDSHYEQYF.

This clone was observed a few times. The rearrangement uses TRBV18 and TRBJ2-5; D tentatively reads TRBD1 or TRBD2 (5 bases each). The length of the CDR3 is 15 residues. From germline, CDR1 is KGHSH and CDR2 LQKENI. Trimming pared 2 bases from V and 3 bases from J, leaving 13 bases between. CDR3 sequence reads: CASSPGTGREETQYF. The CDR3 bases are TGTGCCAGCTCACCAGGGACCGGACGGGAAGAGACCCAGTACTTC. Filled out from reference TRBV18 and TRBJ2-5, the complete variable domain reads NAGVMQNPRHLVRRRGQEARLRCSPMKGHSHVYWYRQLPEEGLKFMVYLQKENIIDESGMPKERFSAEFPKEGPSILRIQQVVRGDSAAYFCASSPGTGREETQYFGPGTRLLVL.

The chain uses TRBV11-2 and TRBJ1-6; tentatively, D is TRBD1 (6 bases). Per germline, CDR1 SGHAT and CDR2 FQNNGV. This CDR3 spans 13 amino acids. Trimming pared 5 bases from V and 10 bases from J, leaving 12 bases between. The CDR3 sequence is CASSPQGRSPLHF. The CDR3 DNA reads as TGTGCCAGCAGCCCTCAGGGGCGCTCACCCCTCCACTTT.

The chain joins TRBV7-3 to TRBJ2-3, with D perhaps TRBD1 (5 bases). Deletions cut 7 bases from V and 4 bases from J, with 12 bases between. Germline CDR1 and CDR2: SGHTA and FQGTGA. This CDR3 region has 13 residues. The CDR3 coding sequence is TGTGCCAGCACCAGTACAGGTGCAGATACGCAGTATTTT. Translating it yields CASTSTGADTQYF.

The chain recombines TRBV28 with TRBJ2-7; D possibly uses TRBD1 or TRBD2 (5 bases each). The CDR3 loop spans 16 amino acids. Looked up from germline, CDR1 is MDHEN and CDR2 is SYDVKM. Trimming stripped 6 bases from V and 2 bases from J, with 20 bases between. CDR3 sequence (DNA): TGTGCCAGCAGACTGGTGGGACCCTTGGGCCCCTACGAGCAGTACTTC. This translates into CASRLVGPLGPYEQYF.

This chain joins TRBV5-5 and TRBJ1-1; 8 nucleotides align to TRBD1. The trim removed 4 bases at V and 6 bases at J, leaving 8 bases unmatched. Germline loops: CDR1 SGHKS, CDR2 YYEKEE (reference sequence). This CDR3 comprises 14 residues. CDR3 protein: CASSPGQVNAEAFF. The CDR3 DNA reads as TGTGCCAGCAGCCCGGGACAGGTAAACGCTGAAGCTTTCTTT.

J is TRBJ2-3 and V is TRBV11-2, with D unclear. V was pared by 2 bases and J by 6 bases, with 12 bases between. Germline V gene sequence: CDR1 SGHAT, CDR2 FQNNGV. This CDR3 is built from 14 residues. The CDR3 spells CASSLSPGKDTQYF. For the CDR3, the DNA is TGTGCCAGCAGCTTATCTCCGGGCAAGGATACGCAGTATTTT.

V is TRBV28 and J is TRBJ1-4; 10 bases fit TRBD1. The germline V gene has CDR1 MDHEN and CDR2 SYDVKM. This CDR3 region has 15 residues. J gave up 6 bases and V 4 bases, and 5 bases lay outside the gene matches. The CDR3 protein is CASSSRDRGDEKLFF. The CDR3 DNA reads TGTGCCAGCAGTTCCCGGGACAGGGGTGATGAAAAACTGTTTTTT.